This is a list of T cell receptor beta chains from one sample in a study of T cells in Graves' hyperthyroidism and ophthalmopathy. TCRdb recomputed calls from the multiplex PCR reads with MiXCR, one row per CDR3 protein. This table has hundreds of thousands of distinct CDR3 sequences, about 15% appearing once. Sequenced: blood. The receptors were sampled from a woman aged 40 to 50 with Graves' ophthalmopathy. Each CDR3 is given with its conserved first and last residue. A D gene is named only where the DNA matches it firmly. Rows give clone size only sometimes, using once, few, many, or a class for an expanded clone.

d_gene	v_gene	j_gene	abundance	CDR3aa	CDR3nt
TRBD1	TRBV28	TRBJ2-7	many	CASSLYRTGSYEQYF	TGTGCCAGCAGTTTATATCGGACAGGTAGTTACGAGCAGTACTTC
-	TRBV9	TRBJ1-2	many	CASSTGTTNYGYTF	TGTGCCAGCAGCACCGGGACAACCAACTATGGCTACACCTTC
TRBD1	TRBV7-9	TRBJ2-7	many	CASSHDRGDEQYF	TGTGCCAGCAGCCACGACAGGGGCGACGAGCAGTACTTC
TRBD1	TRBV20-1	TRBJ1-1	many	CSAADRDAEAFF	TGCAGTGCTGCGGACAGGGATGCTGAAGCTTTCTTT
TRBD1	TRBV4-1	TRBJ1-1	many	CASSQGGGTAVVKTEAFF	TGCGCCAGCAGCCAAGGGGGGGGGACAGCGGTTGTGAAAACTGAAGCTTTCTTT
-	TRBV6-2/TRBV6-3	TRBJ2-5	many	CASSSTYDRQTQYF	TGTGCCAGCAGTTCGACGTATGACAGACAAACCCAGTACTTC
TRBD1	TRBV10-3	TRBJ1-2	many	CAISDRTGLRGYTF	TGTGCCATCAGTGATAGGACAGGGCTTCGCGGCTACACCTTC
-	TRBV6-2/TRBV6-3	TRBJ2-3	-	CASSYVDTDTQYF	TGTGCCAGCAGTTACGTGGACACAGATACGCAGTATTTT
TRBD2	TRBV20-1	TRBJ2-7	many	CSSTPPFSGSLGEQYF	TGCAGCTCAACGCCACCTTTTAGCGGGAGTCTGGGCGAGCAGTACTTC
-	TRBV5-1	TRBJ2-5	many	CASSHGQGGETQYF	TGCGCCAGCAGCCACGGACAGGGAGGGGAGACCCAGTACTTC
-	TRBV6-2/TRBV6-3	TRBJ2-7	many	CASSTAGQPPYEQYF	TGTGCCAGCAGTACCGCGGGGCAACCACCGTACGAGCAGTACTTC
-	TRBV6-5	TRBJ1-1	-	CASSYPSGTEAFF	TGTGCCAGCAGTTACCCGAGTGGCACTGAAGCTTTCTTT
TRBD1	TRBV6-2/TRBV6-3	TRBJ2-7	many	CASTRTGSYEQYF	TGTGCCAGCACACGGACAGGGAGCTACGAGCAGTACTTC